This T cell receptor (beta chain) was obtained from a study of T cell responses to AZD1222 COVID-19 vaccine. Study-wide results and limits: White British ancestry dominated among donors, who included more females, and clonal diversity was possibly underestimated. The breadth and depth of Spike-specific TCRs increased once two AZD1222 doses had been given.

The CDR3 length is 14 residues. Trimming at V came to 4 bases and at J to 2 bases, leaving 2 bases not matched to a gene. The germline gives CDR1 SGHAT, CDR2 FQNNGV. The data were produced by immunoSEQ multiplex PCR, yet TCRdb's version contains in-frame clones alone and is incomplete. The sample holds around 140,000 clones; around 92% are singletons and the top ten take 3% to 4.5%. Concerning this clone itself: Antigen unknown.

The specimen comprised peripheral blood, sampled 28 days after the second AZD1222 dose. This rearrangement joins TRBV11-2 to TRBJ2-5; 9 bases fit TRBD1. This TCR was sampled from an adult who received the AZD1222 COVID-19 vaccine. The CDR3 sequence is CASSSTGGQETQYF. CDR3 in DNA: TGTGCCAGCAGCTCGACAGGGGGGCAAGAGACCCAGTACTTC.